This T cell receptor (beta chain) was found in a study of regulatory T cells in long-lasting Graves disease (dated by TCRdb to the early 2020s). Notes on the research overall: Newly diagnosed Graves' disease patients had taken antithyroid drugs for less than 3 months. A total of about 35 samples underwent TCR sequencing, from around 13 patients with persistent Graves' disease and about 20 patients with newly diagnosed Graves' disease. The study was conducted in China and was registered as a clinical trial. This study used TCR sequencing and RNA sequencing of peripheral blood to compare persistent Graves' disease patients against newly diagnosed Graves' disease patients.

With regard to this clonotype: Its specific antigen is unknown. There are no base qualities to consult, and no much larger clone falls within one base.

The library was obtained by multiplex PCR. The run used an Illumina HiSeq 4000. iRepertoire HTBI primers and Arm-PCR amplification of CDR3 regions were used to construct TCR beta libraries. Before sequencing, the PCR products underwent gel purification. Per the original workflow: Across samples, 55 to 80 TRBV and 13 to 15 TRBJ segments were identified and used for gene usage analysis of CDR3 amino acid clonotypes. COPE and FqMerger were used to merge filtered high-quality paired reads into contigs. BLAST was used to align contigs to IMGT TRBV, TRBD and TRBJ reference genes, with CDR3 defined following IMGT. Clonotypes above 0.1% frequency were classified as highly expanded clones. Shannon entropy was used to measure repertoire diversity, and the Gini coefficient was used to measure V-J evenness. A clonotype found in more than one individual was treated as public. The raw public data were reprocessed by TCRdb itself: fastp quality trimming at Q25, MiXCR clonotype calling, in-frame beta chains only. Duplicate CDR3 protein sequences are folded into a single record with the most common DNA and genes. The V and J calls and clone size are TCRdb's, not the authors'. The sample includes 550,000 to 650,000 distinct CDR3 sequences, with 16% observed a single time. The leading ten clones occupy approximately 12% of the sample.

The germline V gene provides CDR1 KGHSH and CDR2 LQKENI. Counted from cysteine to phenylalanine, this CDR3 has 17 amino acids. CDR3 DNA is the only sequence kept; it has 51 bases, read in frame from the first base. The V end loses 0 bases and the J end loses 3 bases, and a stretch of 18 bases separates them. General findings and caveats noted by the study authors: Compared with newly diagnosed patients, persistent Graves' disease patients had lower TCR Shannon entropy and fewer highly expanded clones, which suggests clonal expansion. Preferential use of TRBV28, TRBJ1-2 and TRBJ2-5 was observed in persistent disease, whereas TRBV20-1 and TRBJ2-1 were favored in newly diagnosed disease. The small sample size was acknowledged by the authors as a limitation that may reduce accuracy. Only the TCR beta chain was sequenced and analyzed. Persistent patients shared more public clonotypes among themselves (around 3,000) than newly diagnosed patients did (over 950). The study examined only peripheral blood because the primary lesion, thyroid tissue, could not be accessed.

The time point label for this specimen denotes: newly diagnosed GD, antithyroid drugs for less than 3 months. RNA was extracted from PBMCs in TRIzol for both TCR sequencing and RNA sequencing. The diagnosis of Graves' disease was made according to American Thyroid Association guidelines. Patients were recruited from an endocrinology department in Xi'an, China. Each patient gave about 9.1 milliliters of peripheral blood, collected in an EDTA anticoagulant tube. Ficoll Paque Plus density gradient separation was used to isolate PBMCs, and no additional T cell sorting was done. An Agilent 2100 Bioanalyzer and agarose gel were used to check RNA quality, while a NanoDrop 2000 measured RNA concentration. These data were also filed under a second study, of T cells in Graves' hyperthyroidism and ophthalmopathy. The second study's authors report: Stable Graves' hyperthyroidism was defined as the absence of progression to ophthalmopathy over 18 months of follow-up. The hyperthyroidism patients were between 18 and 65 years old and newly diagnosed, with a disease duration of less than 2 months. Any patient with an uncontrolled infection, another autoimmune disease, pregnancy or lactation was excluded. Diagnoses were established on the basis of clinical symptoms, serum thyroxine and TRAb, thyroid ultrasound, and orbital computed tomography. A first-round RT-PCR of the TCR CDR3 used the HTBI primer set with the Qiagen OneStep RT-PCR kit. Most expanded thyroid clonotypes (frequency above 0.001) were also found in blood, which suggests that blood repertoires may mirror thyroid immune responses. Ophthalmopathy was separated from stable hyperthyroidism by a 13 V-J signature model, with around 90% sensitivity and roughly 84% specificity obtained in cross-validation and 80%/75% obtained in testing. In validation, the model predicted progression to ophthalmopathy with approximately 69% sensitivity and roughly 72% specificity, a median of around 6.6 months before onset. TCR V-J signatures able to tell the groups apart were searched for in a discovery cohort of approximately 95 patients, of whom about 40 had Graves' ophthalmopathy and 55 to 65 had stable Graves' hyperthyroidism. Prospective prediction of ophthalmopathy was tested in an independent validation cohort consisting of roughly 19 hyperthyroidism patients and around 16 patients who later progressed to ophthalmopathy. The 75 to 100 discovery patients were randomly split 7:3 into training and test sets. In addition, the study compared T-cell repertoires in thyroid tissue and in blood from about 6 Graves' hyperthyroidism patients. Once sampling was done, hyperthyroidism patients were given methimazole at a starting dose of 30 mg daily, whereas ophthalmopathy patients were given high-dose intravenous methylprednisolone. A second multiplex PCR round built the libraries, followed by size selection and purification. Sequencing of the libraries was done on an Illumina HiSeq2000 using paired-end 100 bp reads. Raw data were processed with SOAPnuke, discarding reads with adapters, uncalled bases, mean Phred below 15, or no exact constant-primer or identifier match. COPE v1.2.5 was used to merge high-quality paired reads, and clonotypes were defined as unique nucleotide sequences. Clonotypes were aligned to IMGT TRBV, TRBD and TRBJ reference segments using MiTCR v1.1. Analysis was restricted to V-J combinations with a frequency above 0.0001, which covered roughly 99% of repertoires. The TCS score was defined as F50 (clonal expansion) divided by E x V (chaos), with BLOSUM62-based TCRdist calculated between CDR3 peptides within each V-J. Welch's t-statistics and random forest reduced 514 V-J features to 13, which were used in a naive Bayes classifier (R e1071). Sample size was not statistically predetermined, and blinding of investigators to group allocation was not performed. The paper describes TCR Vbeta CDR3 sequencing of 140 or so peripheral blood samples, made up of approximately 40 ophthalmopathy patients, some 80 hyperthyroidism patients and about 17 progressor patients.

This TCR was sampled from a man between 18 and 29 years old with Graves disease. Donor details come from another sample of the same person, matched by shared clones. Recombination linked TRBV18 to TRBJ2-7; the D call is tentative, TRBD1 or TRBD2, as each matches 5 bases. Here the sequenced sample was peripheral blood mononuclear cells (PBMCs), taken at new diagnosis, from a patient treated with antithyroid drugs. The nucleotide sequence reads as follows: TGTGCCAGCTCACCACCTTATTCAGTGGGGGTCGGCTACGAGCAGTACTTC. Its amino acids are CASSPPYSVGVGYEQYF.